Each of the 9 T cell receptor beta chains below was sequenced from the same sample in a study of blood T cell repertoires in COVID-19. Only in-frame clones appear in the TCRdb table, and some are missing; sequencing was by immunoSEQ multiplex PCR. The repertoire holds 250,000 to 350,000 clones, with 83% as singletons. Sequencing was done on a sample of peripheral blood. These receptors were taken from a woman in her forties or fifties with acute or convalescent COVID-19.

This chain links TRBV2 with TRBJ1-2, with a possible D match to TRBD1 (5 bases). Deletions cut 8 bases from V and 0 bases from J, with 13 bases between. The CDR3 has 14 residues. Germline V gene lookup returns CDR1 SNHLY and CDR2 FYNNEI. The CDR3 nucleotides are TGTGCCAGCCGACAGCCCTTAGCTAACTATGGCTACACCTTC. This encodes CASRQPLANYGYTF.

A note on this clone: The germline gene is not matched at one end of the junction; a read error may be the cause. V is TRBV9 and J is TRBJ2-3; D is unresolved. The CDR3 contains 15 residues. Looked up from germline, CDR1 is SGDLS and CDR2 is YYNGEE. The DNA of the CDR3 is TGTGCCAGCGGCGTTAACAGCTTCAGCACAGATACGCAGTATTTT. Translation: CASGVNSFSTDTQYF.

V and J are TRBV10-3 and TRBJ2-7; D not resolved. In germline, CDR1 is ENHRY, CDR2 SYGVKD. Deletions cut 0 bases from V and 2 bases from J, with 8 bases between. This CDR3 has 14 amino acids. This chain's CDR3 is CAISESGRAYEQYV. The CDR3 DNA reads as TGTGCCATCAGTGAGTCCGGCCGGGCCTACGAGCAGTACGTC.

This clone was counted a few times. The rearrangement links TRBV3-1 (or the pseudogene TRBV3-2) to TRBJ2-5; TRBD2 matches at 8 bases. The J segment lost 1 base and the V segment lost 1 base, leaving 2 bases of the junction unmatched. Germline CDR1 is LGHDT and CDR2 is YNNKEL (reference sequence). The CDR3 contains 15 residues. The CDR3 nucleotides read TGTGCCAGCAGCCAAGCCGGACTAGCCCAAGAGACCCAGTACTTC. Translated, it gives CASSQAGLAQETQYF.

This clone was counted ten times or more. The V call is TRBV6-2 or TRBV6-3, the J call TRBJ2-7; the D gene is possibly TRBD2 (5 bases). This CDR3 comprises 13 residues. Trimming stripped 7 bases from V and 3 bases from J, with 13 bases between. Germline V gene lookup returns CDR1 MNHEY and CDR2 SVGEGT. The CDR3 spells CASIPGEGYEQYF. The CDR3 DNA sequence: TGTGCCAGCATCCCCGGTGAGGGCTACGAGCAGTACTTC.

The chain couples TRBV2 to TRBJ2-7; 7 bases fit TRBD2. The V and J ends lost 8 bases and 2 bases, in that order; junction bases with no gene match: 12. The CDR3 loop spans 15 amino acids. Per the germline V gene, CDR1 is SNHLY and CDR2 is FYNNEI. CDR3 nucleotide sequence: TGTGCCAGCGCACCGGGACTAACCTTAGCCTACGAGCAGTACTTC. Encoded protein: CASAPGLTLAYEQYF.

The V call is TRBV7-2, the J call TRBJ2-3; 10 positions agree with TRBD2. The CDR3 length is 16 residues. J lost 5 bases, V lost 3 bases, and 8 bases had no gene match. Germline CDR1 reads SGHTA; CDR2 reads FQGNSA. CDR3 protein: CASSLLAGDLGDTQYF. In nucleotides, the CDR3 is TGTGCCAGCAGCTTGCTAGCGGGAGATCTGGGAGATACGCAGTATTTT. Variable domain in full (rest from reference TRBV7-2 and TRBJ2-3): GAGVSQSPSNKVTEKGKDVELRCDPISGHTALYWYRQSLGQGLEFLIYFQGNSAPDKSGLPSDRFSAERTGGSVSTLTIQRTQQEDSAVYLCASSLLAGDLGDTQYFGPGTRLTVL.

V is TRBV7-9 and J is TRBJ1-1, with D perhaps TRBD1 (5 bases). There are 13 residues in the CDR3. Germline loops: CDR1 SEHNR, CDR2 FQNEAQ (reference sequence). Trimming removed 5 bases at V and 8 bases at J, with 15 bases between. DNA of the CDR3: TGTGCCAGCAGCCCGGCCGCTCACAGGGAAGCTTTCTTT. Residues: CASSPAAHREAFF.

CDR3 loop: CAISEWGGNTEAFF. Here the CDR3 DNA reads TGTGCCATCAGTGAGTGGGGGGGAAACACTGAAGCTTTCTTT. The chain is built from TRBV10-3 and TRBJ1-1, with D maybe TRBD1 (5 bases). The germline V and J ends were trimmed by 1 base and 2 bases, with 8 bases remaining between them. The CDR3 consists of 14 residues. Germline V gene lookup returns CDR1 ENHRY and CDR2 SYGVKD.